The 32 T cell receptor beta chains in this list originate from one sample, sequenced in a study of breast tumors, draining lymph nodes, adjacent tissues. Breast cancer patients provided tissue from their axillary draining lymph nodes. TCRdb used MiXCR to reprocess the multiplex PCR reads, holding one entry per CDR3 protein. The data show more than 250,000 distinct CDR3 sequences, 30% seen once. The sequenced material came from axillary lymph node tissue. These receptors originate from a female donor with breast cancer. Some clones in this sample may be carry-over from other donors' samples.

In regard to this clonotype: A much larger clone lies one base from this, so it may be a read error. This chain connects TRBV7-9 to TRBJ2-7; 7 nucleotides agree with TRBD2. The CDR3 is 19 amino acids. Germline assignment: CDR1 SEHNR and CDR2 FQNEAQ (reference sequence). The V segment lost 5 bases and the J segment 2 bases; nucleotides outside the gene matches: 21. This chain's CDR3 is CASSRRAGTTLNFPYEQYF. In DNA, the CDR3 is TGTGCCAGCAGCCGCCGAGCCGGGACTACCCTAAACTTTCCCTACGAGCAGTACTTC.

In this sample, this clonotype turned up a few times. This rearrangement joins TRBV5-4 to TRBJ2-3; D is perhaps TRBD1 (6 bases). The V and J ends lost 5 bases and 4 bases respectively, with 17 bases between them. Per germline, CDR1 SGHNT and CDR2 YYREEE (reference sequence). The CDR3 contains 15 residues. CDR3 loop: CASSRGPGEADTQYF. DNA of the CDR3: TGTGCCAGCAGTCGGGGCCCAGGGGAAGCAGATACGCAGTATTTT.

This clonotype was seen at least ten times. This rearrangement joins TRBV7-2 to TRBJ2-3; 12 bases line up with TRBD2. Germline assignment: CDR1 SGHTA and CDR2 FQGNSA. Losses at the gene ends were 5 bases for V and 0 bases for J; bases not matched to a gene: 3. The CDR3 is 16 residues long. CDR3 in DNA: TGTGCCAGCAGCCGGACTAGCGGGGCTAGCACAGATACGCAGTATTTT. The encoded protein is CASSRTSGASTDTQYF.

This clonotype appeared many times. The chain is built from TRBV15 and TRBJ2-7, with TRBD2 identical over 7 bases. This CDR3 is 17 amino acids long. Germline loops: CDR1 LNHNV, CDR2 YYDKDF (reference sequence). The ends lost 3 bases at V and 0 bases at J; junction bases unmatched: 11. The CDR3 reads CATSRGRAGLSSYEQYF. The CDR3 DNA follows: TGTGCCACCAGCAGGGGCCGAGCGGGACTGAGCTCCTACGAGCAGTACTTC.

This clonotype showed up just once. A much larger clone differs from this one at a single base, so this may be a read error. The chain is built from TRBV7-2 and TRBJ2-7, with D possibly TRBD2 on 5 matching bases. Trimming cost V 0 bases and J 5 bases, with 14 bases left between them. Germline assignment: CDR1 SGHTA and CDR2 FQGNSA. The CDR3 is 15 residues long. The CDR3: CASSLAVRGNNEQYF. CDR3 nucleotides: TGTGCCAGCAGCTTAGCAGTTCGGGGTAACAACGAGCAGTACTTC.

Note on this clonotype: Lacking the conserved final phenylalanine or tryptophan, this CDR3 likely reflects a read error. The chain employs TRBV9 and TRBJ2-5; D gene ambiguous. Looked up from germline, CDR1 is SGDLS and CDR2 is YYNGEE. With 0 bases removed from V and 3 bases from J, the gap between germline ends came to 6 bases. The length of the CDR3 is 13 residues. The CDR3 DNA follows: TGTGCCAGCAGCGTAGGTGGGGAAGAGACCCAGTACTCC. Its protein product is CASSVGGEETQYS.

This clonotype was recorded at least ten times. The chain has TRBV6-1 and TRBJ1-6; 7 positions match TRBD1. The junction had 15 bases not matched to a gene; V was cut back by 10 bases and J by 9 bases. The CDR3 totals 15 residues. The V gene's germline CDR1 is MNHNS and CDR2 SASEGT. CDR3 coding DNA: TGTGCCACCACATCGACACAGGGGAGATCTTCACCCCTCCACTTT. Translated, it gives CATTSTQGRSSPLHF.

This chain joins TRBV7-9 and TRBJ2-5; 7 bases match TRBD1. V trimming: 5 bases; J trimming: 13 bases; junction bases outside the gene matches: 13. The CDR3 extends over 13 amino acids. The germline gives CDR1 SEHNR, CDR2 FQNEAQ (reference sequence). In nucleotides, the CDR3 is TGTGCCAGCAGCACAACGCAGGGGGAGACTCGGTACTTC. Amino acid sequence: CASSTTQGETRYF.

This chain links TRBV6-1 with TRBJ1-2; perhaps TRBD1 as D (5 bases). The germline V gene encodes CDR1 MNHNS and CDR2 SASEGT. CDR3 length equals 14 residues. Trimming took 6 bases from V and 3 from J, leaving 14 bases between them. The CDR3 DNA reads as TGTGCCAGCAGCGACCGGGACCAATACTATGGCTACACCTTC. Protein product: CASSDRDQYYGYTF.

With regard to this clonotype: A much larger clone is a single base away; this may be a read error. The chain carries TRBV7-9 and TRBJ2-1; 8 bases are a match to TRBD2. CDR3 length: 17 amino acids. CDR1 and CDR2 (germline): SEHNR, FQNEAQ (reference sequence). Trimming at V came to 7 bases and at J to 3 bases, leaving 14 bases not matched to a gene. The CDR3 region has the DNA TGTGCCAGCACCCCAGTTGGGGCGGGAGGTCTCTACAATGAGCAGTTCTTC. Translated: CASTPVGAGGLYNEQFF.

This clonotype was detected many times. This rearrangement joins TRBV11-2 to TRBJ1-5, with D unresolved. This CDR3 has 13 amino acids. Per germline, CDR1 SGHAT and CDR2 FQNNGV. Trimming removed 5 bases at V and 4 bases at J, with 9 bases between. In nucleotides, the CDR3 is TGTGCCAGCAGCGAGACGGTAAATCAGCCCCAGCATTTT. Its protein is CASSETVNQPQHF.

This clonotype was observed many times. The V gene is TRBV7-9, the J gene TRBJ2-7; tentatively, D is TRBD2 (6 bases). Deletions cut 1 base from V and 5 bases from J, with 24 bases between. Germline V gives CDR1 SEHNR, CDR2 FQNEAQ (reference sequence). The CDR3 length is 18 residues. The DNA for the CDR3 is TGTGCCAGCAGCTTAGAACGGGGACTCGGGGGAGCTAACCACGAGCAGTACTTC. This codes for CASSLERGLGGANHEQYF.

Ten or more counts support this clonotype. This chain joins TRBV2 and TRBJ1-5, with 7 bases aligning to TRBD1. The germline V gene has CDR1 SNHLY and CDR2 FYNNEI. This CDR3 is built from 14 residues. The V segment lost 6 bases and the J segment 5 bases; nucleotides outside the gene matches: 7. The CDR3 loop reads CASREAGGHQPQHF. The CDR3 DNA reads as TGTGCCAGCAGGGAGGCAGGGGGTCATCAGCCCCAGCATTTT.

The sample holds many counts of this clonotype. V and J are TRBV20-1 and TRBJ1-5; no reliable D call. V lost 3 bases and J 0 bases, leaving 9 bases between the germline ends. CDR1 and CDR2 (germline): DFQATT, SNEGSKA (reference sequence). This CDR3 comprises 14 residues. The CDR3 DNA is TGCAGTGCTAGCTTGGGTTATAGCAATCAGCCCCAGCATTTT. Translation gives CSASLGYSNQPQHF.

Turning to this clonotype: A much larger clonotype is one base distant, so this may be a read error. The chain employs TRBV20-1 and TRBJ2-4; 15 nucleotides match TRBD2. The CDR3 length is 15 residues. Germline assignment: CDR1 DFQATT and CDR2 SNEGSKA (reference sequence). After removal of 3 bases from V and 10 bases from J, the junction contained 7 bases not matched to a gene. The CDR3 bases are TGCAGTGCTAGCCTTCTGGGACTAGCGGGGGGAATTCAGTACTTC. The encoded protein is CSASLLGLAGGIQYF.

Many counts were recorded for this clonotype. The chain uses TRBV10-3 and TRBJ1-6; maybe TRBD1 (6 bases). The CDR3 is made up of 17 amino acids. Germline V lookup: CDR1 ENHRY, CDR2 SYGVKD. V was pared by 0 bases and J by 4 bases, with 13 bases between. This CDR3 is CAISESVGGGYNSPLHF. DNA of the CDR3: TGTGCCATCAGTGAGTCGGTTGGAGGGGGATATAATTCACCCCTCCACTTT.

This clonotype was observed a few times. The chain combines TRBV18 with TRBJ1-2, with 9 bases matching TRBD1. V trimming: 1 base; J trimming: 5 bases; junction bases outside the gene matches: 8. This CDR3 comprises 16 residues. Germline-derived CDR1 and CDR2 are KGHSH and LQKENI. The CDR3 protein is CASSPRTGEVGYGYTF. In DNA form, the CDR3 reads TGTGCCAGCTCACCACGGACAGGGGAAGTTGGGTATGGCTACACCTTC.

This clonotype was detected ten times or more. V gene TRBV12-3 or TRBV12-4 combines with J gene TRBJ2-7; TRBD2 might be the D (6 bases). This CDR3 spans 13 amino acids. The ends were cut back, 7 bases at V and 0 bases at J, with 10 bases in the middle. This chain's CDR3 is CASTGGDSYEQYF. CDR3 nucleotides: TGTGCCAGCACCGGGGGTGACTCCTACGAGCAGTACTTC.

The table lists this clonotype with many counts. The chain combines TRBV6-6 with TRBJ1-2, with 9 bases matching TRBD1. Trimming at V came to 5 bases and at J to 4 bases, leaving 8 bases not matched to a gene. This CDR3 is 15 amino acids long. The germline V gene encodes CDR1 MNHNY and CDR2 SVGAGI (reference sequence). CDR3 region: CASSLLQTGGYGYTF. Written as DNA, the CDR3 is TGTGCCAGCAGTCTCCTGCAGACAGGGGGCTATGGCTACACCTTC.

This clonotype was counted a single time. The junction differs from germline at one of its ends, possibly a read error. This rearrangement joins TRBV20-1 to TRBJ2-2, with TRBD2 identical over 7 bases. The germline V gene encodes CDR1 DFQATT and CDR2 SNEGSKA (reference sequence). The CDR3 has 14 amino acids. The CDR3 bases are TGCAGTGCTAGGCGGGAGATGGGCACCGCGGAGCTGTTTTTT. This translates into CSARREMGTAELFF.

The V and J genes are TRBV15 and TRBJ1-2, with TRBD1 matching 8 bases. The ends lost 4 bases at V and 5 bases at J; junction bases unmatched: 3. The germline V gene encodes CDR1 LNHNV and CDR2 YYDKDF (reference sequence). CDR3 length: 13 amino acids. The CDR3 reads CATSTGGAYGYTF. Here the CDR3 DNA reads TGTGCCACCAGCACAGGGGGCGCATATGGCTACACCTTC.

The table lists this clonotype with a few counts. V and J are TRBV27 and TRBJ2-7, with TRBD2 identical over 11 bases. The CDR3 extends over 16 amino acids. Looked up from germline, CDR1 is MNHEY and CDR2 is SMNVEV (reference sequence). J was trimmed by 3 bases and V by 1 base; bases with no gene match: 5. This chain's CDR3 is CASSLLPTSGIYEQYF. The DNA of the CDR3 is TGTGCCAGCAGTTTATTACCGACTAGCGGGATCTACGAGCAGTACTTC.

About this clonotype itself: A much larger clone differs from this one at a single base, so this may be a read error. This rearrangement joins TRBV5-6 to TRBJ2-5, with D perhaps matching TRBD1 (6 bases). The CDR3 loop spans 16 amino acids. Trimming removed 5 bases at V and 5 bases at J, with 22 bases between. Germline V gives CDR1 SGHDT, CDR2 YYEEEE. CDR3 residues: CASSLRTAAQGETQYF. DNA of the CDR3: TGTGCCAGCAGTCTCCGAACCGCGGCCCAGGGGGAGACCCAGTACTTC. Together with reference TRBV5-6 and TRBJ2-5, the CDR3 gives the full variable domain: DAGVTQSPTHLIKTRGQQVTLRCSPKSGHDTVSWYQQALGQGPQFIFQYYEEEERQRGNFPDRFSGHQFPNYSSELNVNALLLGDSALYLCASSLRTAAQGETQYFGPGTRLLVL.

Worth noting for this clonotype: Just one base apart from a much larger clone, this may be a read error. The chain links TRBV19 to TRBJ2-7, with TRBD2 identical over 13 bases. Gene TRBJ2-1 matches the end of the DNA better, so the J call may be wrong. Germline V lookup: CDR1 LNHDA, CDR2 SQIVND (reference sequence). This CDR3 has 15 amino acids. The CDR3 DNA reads TGTGCCAGTAGTCGAGGACTAGCGGGAGACGACGAGCAGTTCTTC. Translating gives CASSRGLAGDDEQFF.

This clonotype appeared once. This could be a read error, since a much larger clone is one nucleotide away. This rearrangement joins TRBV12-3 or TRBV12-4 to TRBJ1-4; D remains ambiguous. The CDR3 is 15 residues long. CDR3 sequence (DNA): TGTGCCAGCAGTCCAACTGACGGAAATAATGAAAAACCGTTTTTT. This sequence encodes CASSPTDGNNEKPFF.

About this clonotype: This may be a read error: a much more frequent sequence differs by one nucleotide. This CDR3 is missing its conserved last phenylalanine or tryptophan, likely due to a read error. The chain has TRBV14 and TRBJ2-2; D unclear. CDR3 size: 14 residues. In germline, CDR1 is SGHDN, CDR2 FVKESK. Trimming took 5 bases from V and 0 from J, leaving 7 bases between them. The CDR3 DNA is TGTGCCAGCAGCACTCAACCGAACACCGGGGAGCTGTTTCTT. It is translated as CASSTQPNTGELFL.

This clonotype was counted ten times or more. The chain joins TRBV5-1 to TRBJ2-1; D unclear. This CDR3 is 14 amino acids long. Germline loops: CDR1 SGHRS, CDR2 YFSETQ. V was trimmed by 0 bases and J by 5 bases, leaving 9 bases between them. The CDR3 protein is CASSLGLINNEQFF. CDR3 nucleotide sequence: TGCGCCAGCAGCTTGGGACTCATAAACAATGAGCAGTTCTTC.

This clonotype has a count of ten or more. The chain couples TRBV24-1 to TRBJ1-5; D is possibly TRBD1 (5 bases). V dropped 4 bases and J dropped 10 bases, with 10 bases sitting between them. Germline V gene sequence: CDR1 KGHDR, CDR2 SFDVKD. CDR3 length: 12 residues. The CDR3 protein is CATSEAGLPQHF. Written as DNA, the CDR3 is TGTGCCACCAGTGAAGCAGGGTTACCCCAGCATTTT.

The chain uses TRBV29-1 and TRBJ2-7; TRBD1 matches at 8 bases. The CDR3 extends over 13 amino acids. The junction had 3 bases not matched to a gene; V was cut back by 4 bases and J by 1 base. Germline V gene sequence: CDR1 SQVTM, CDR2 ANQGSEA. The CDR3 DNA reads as TGCAGCGTTGCGGACAGGGTGTCCTACGAGCAGTACTTC. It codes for CSVADRVSYEQYF.

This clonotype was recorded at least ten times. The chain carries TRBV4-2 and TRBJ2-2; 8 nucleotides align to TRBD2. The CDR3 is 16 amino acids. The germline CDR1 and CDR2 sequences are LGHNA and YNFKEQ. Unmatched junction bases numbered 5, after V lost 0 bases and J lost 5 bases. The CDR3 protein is CASSQDLAGGTGELFF. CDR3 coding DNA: TGTGCCAGCAGCCAAGATTTGGCGGGAGGAACCGGGGAGCTGTTTTTT.

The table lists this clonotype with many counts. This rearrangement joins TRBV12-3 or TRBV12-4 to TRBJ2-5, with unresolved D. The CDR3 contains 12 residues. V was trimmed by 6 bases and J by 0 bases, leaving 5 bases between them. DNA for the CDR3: TGTGCCAGCAGCCGGGACCAAGAGACCCAGTACTTC. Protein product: CASSRDQETQYF.

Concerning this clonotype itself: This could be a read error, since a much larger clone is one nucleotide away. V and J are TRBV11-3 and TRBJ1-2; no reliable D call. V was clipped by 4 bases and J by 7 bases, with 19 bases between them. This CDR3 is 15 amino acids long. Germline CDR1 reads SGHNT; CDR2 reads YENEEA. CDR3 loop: CASSSSMAAICGYTF. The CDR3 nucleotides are TGTGCCAGCAGCTCCTCGATGGCAGCGATCTGTGGCTACACCTTC.